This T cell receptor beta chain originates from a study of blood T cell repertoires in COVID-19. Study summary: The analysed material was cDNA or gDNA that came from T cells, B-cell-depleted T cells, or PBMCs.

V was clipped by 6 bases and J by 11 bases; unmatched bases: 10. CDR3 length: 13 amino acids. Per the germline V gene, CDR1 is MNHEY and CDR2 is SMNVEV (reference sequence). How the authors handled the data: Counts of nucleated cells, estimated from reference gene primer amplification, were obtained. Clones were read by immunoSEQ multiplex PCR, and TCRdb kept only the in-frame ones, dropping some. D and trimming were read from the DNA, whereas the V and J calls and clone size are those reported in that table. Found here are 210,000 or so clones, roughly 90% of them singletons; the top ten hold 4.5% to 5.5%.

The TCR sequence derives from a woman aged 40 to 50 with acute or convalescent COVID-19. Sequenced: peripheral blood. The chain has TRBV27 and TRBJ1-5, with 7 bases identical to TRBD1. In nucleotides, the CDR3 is TGTGCCAGCAGGGACGGGACAGCCACGGCCCAGCATTTT. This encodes CASRDGTATAQHF.